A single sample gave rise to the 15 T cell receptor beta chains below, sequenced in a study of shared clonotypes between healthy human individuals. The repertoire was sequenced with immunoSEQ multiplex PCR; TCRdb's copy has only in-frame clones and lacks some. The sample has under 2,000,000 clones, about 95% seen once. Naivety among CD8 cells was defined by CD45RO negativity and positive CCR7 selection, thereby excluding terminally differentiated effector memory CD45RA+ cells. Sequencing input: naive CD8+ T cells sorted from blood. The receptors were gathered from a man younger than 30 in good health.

This CDR3 is CASSSLAGGPYEQYF. CDR3 DNA sequence: TGTGCCAGCAGCTCACTAGCGGGGGGCCCCTACGAGCAGTACTTC. The chain carries TRBV5-6 and TRBJ2-7; TRBD2 matches at 12 bases. The V gene end was trimmed by 3 bases and the J gene end by 2 bases; junction bases not matched to a gene: 3. Germline-derived CDR1 and CDR2 are SGHDT and YYEEEE. The CDR3 sequence is 15 residues long.

CDR3: CSVEGEWAEAFF. The CDR3 nucleotides read TGCAGCGTTGAAGGCGAGTGGGCGGAAGCTTTCTTT. The genes are TRBV29-1 and TRBJ1-1; the D is unclear. The CDR3 covers 12 residues. Looked up from germline, CDR1 is SQVTM and CDR2 is ANQGSEA. The V end lost 1 base, the J end lost 8 bases, and 11 bases lay between the germline ends.

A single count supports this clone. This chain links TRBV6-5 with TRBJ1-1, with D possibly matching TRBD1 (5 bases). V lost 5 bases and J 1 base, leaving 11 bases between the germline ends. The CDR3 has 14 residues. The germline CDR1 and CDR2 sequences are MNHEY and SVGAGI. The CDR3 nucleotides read TGTGCCAGCAGTGGGGGACGGTGGAACACTGAAGCTTTCTTT. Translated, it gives CASSGGRWNTEAFF.

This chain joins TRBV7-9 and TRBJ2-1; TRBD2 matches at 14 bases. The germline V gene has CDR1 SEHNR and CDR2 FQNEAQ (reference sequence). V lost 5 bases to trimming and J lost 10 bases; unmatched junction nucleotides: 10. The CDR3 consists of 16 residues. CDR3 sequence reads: CASSVGTSGSTEEQFF. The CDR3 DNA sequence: TGTGCCAGCAGCGTCGGGACTAGCGGGAGCACAGAGGAGCAGTTCTTC.

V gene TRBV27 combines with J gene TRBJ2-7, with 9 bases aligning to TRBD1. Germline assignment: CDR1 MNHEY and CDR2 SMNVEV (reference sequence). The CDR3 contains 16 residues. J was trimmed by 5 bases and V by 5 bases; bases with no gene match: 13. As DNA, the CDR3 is TGTGCCAGCAGTCTAATAACCGGGACAGGGTCCCACGAGCAGTACTTC. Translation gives CASSLITGTGSHEQYF.

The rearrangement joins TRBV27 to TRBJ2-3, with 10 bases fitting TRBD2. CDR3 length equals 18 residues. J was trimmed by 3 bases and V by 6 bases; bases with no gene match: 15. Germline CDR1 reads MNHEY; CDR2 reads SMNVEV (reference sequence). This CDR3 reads CASSPAGGPPLGTDTQYF. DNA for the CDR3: TGTGCCAGCAGCCCAGCGGGAGGGCCCCCTTTGGGGACAGATACGCAGTATTTT.

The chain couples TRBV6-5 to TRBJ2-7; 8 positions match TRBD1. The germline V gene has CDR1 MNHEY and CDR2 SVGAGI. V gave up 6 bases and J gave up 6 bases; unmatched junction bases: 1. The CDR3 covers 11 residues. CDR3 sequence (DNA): TGTGCCAGCAGGACAGGGGTCGAGCAGTACTTC. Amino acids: CASRTGVEQYF.

CDR3 coding DNA: TGTGCCAGCAGCTTATCAGTGTGGGAGCAGTTCTTC. It codes for CASSLSVWEQFF. The gene calls are TRBV11-1 and TRBJ2-1; D gene ambiguous. Trimming left V 2 bases short and J 10 bases short, with 9 bases between. Germline CDR1 and CDR2: SGHAT and FQDESV (reference sequence). This CDR3 region has 12 residues.

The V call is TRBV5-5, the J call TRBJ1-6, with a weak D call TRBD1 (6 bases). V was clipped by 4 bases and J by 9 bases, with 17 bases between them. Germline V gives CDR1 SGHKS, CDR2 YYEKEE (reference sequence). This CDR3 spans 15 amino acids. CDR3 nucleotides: TGTGCCAGCAGCGAGGGGTCCCAGGGGTCTTCACCCCTCCACTTT. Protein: CASSEGSQGSSPLHF.

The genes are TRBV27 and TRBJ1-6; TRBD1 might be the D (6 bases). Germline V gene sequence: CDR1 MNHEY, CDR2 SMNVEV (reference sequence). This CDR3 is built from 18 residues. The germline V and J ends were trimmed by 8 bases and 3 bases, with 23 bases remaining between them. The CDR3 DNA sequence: TGTGCCAGCTCTCCCCAAGGGGGGGGTTATAACTATAATTCACCCCTCCACTTT. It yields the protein CASSPQGGGYNYNSPLHF.

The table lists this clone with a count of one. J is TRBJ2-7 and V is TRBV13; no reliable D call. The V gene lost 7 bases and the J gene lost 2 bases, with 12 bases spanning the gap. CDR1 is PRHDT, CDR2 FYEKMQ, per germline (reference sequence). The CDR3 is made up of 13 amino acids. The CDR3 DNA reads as TGTGCCAGCAAAGCACCGGGTGCCTACGAGCAGTACTTC. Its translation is CASKAPGAYEQYF.

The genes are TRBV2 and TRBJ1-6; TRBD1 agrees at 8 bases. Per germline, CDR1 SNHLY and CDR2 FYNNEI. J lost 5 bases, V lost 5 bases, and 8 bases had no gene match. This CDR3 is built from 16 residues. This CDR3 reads CASSSPDRDHNSPLHF. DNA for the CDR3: TGTGCCAGCAGTTCCCCGGACAGGGACCATAATTCACCCCTCCACTTT.

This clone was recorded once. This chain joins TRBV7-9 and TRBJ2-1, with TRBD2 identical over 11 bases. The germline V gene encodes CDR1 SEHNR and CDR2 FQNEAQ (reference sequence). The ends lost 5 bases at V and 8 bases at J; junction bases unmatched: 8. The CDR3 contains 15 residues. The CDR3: CASSSSGGAVDEQFF. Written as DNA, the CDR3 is TGTGCCAGCAGCAGTAGCGGGGGGGCCGTTGATGAGCAGTTCTTC.

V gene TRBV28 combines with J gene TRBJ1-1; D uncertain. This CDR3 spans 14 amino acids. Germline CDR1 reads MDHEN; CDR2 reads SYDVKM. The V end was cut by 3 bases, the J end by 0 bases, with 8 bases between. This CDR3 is CASSFPWMNTEAFF. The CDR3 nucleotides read TGTGCCAGCAGTTTCCCATGGATGAACACTGAAGCTTTCTTT.

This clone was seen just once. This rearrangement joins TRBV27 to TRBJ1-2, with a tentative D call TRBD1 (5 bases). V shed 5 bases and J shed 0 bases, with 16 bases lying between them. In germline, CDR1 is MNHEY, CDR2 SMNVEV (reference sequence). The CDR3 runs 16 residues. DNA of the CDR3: TGTGCCAGCAGTCCCCAGGGTCCGGCAGCTAACTATGGCTACACCTTC. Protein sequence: CASSPQGPAANYGYTF.